This T cell receptor beta chain is drawn from a study of blood T cell repertoires in COVID-19. Study overall: From T cells, B-cell-depleted T cells, or PBMCs came the material, which was cDNA or gDNA.

This CDR3 is 16 amino acids long. The germline V gene encodes CDR1 MNHEY and CDR2 SVGAGI. The germline V and J ends were trimmed by 0 bases and 0 bases, with 12 bases remaining between them. Original handling: From reference gene primer amplification, estimates of nucleated cell counts were derived. Libraries were prepared by immunoSEQ multiplex PCR; TCRdb keeps only in-frame clonotypes and omits some of them. The DNA gave D and trimming, while V, J and clone size come from that table. The repertoire consists of under 300,000 clones, with about 83% occurring once and the leading ten covering roughly 12%.

The source material was peripheral blood. V and J are TRBV6-5 and TRBJ2-7, with D possibly being TRBD2 (5 bases). This receptor was taken from an elderly man with acute or convalescent COVID-19. CDR3 nucleotides: TGTGCCAGCAGTTACTCGGCGGAGGCTCCCTCCTACGAGCAGTACTTC. This codes for CASSYSAEAPSYEQYF.